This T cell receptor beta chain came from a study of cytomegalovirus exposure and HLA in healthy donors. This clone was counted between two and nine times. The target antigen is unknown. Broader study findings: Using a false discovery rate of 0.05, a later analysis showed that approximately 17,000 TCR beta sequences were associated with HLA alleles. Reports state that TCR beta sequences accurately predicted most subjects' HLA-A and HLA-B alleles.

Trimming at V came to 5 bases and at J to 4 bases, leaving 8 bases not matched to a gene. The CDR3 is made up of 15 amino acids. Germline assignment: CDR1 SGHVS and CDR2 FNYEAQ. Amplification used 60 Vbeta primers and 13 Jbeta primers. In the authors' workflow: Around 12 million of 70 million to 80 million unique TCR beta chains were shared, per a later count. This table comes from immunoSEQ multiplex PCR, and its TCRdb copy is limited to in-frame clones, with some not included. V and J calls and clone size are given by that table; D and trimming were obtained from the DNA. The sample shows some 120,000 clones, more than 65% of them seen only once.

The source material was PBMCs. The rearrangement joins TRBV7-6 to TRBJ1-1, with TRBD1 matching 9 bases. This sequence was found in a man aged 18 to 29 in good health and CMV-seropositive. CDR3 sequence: CASSLSTGGGTEAFF. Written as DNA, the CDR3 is TGTGCCAGCAGCCTAAGTACAGGGGGCGGCACTGAAGCTTTCTTT.